This is a list of T cell receptor beta chains from one sample in a study of T-cell reconstitution after alpha-beta-depleted transplantation in children. MiXCR, applied by TCRdb to the PCR reads, yields one record per CDR3 protein. This repertoire shows some 310,000 distinct CDR3 sequences, approximately 23% found once; its top ten account for approximately 11%. Source: PBMCs, mostly from graft donor cells, taken 180 days after TCRalphabeta/CD19-depleted stem cell transplant. These TCRs come from a male patient between 10 and 17 years old who had a stem cell transplant for acute lymphoblastic leukemia, so the T cells may come from the graft donor. The CDR3 runs from the conserved cysteine through the conserved F or W. D genes are given only for firm matches. Rows may omit the clone size; those that give it use once, few, many or a size class.

j_call clone_size v_call d_call cdr3_nt cdr3_aa
TRBJ1-2 few TRBV5-1 NA TGCGCCAGCAGCTTGACCCTAGGGACTTATGGCTACACCTTC CASSLTLGTYGYTF
TRBJ2-5 few TRBV27 NA TGTGCCAGCAGTTTCCTCCGAGGTGCGACCCAGTACTTC CASSFLRGATQYF
TRBJ2-1 NA TRBV3-1 TRBD2 TGTGCCAGCAGCCAAGTAGCGGGAGGGACCAATGAGCAGTTCTTC CASSQVAGGTNEQFF
TRBJ2-1 many TRBV27 NA TGTGCCAGCAGCCAGTACAATGAGCAGTTCTTC CASSQYNEQFF
TRBJ1-5 NA TRBV27 NA TGTGCCAGCAGTCCTGGGGCCCTCTACAATCAGCCCCAGCATTTT CASSPGALYNQPQHF
TRBJ2-1 few TRBV12-5 TRBD2 TGTGCTAGTGGATTTTCAGCGGGAGGGCCCCCCAATGAGCAGTTCTTC CASGFSAGGPPNEQFF
TRBJ1-6 few TRBV18 NA TGTGCCAGCTCACCAACAGGATATAATTCACCCCTCCACTTT CASSPTGYNSPLHF
TRBJ2-5 NA TRBV7-9 TRBD2 TGTGCCAGTGAGGCGGGAGGGCCGGAGACCCAGTACTTC CASEAGGPETQYF
TRBJ1-2 few TRBV21-1 NA TGTGCCAGCAGCAAAGCGCTTTCTCTAGGGGGTAACTATGGCTACACCTTC CASSKALSLGGNYGYTF
TRBJ2-5 few TRBV5-1 NA TGCGCCAGCAGCTCCGTACCGGGACGGAAACAAGAGACCCAGTACTTC CASSSVPGRKQETQYF
TRBJ1-1 NA TRBV12-3/TRBV12-4 NA TGTGCCAGCAACCACTTCAAGGGAGTGGACACTGAAGCTTTCTTT CASNHFKGVDTEAFF
TRBJ2-2 few TRBV4-2 TRBD2 TGTGCCAGCAGCCAAGGGGAATTGACTAGCGGCACCGGGGAGCTGTTTTTT CASSQGELTSGTGELFF
TRBJ2-1 few TRBV3-1 TRBD2 TGTGCCAGCAGCCAAGACCCTAGCGGGACTTACAATGAGCAGTTCTTC CASSQDPSGTYNEQFF
TRBJ1-6 few TRBV27 NA TGTGCCAGCAGTTGGGGGAATAATTCACCCCTCCACTTT CASSWGNNSPLHF